What follows describes a single T cell receptor beta chain. The sample comes from a study of blood T cell repertoires in COVID-19. Method: immunoSEQ multiplex PCR; TCRdb's copy keeps in-frame clones and lacks some. The sample shows more than 250,000 clones, about nine tenths of them seen only once. Germline CDR1 MNHEY, CDR2 SVGAGI. The CDR3 sequence is 15 residues long. With 8 bases removed from V and 3 bases from J, the gap between germline ends came to 20 bases. Seattle cases were enrolled at active infection and followed longitudinally. This sequence originates from a woman in her fifties or sixties with COVID-19, enrolled during active disease. This rearrangement joins TRBV6-5 to TRBJ2-7; tentative D call: TRBD1 (5 bases). The sequencing sample was made of peripheral blood. The CDR3 region is CASGYEYTGHYEQYF. As DNA, the CDR3 is TGTGCCAGCGGATACGAATATACAGGTCACTACGAGCAGTACTTC.